This T cell receptor (beta chain) was captured in a study of blood T cell repertoires in COVID-19. Here immunoSEQ multiplex PCR was the method, and the copy in TCRdb shows in-frame clones only, minus some. The sample includes fewer than 400,000 clones, 80% to 90% of them seen just once. The CDR3 spans 14 residues. V was pared by 0 bases and J by 3 bases, with 8 bases between. Per the germline V gene, CDR1 is SGHTA and CDR2 is FQGNSA. This chain connects TRBV7-2 to TRBJ1-2; D remains ambiguous. Sequenced material: peripheral blood. This clonotype originated in a man younger than 40 with active or convalescent COVID-19. The chain's CDR3 is CASSLARHHYGYTF. The CDR3 nucleotides are TGTGCCAGCAGCTTAGCGCGGCACCACTATGGCTACACCTTC.